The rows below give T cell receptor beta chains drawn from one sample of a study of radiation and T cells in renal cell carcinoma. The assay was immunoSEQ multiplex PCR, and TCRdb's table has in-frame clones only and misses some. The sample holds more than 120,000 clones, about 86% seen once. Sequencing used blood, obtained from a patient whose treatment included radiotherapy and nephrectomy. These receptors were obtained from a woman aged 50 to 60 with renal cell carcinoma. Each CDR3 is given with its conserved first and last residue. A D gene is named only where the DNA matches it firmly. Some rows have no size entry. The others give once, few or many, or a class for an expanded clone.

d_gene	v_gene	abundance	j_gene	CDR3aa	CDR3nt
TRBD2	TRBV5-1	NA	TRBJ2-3	CASSLLAGGGTDTQYF	TGCGCCAGCAGCCTGTTAGCGGGAGGGGGCACAGATACGCAGTATTTT
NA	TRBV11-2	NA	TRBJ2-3	CASSLGLGEADTQYF	TGTGCCAGCAGCTTAGGTTTGGGAGAGGCAGATACGCAGTATTTT
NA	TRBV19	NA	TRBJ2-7	CASKSYYEQYF	TGTGCCAGCAAGAGTTACTACGAGCAGTACTTC
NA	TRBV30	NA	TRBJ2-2	CAWSYTNTGELFF	TGTGCCTGGAGCTATACGAACACCGGGGAGCTGTTTTTT
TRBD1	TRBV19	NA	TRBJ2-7	CASSIRDSSYEQYF	TGTGCCAGTAGTATCCGGGACAGCTCCTACGAGCAGTACTTC
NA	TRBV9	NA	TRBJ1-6	CASSANRPGAPLHF	TGTGCCAGCAGCGCGAACAGGCCCGGGGCACCCCTCCACTTT
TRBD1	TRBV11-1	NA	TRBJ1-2	CASSGRQGSYGYTF	TGTGCCAGCAGCGGACGACAGGGATCTTATGGCTACACCTTC
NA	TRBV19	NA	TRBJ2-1	CAASSSFKNEQFF	TGTGCCGCTAGCTCTAGTTTTAAGAATGAGCAGTTCTTC
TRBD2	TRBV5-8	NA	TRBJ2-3	CASSFGLTSGTDTQYF	TGTGCCAGCAGCTTTGGGTTGACTAGCGGCACAGATACGCAGTATTTT
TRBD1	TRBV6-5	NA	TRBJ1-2	CASSDSLGTGRGYTF	TGTGCCAGCAGTGACTCCTTGGGGACAGGTCGCGGCTACACCTTC
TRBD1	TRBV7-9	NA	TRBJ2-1	CASSLATGGPLDEQFF	TGTGCCAGCAGCTTAGCAACAGGGGGCCCCTTGGATGAGCAGTTCTTC
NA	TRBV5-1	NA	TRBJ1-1	CASSLEFSGEAFF	TGCGCCAGCAGCTTGGAATTCTCCGGCGAAGCTTTCTTT
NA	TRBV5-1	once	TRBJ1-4	CASSLAGVANEKLFF	TGCGCCAGCAGCTTGGCAGGGGTTGCTAATGAAAAACTGTTTTTT
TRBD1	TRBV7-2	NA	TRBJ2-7	CASSSQTGGFYEQYF	TGTGCCAGCAGCTCCCAGACAGGGGGCTTCTACGAGCAGTACTTC
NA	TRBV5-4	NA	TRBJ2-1	CASSLGGLSPSSYNEQFF	TGTGCCAGCAGCTTAGGGGGACTTTCCCCGAGCTCCTACAATGAGCAGTTCTTC
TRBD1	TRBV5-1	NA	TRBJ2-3	CASSLGQGSDTQYF	TGCGCCAGCAGCTTGGGACAGGGGTCCGATACGCAGTATTTT
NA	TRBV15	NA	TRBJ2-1	CATSRELAGEQFF	TGTGCCACCAGCAGAGAATTAGCCGGCGAGCAGTTCTTC
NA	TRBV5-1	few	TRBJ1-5	CASSSTVNQPQHF	TGCGCCAGCAGCTCAACAGTGAATCAGCCCCAGCATTTT
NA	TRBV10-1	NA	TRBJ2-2	CASSDKGFGGSYTGELFF	TGCGCCAGCAGTGATAAAGGATTCGGGGGAAGCTACACCGGGGAGCTGTTTTTT
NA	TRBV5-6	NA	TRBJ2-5	CASSFTSGRGQETQYF	TGTGCCAGCAGTTTCACTTCAGGGCGAGGGCAAGAGACCCAGTACTTC
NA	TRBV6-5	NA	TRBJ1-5	CASSFGGNPYQPQHF	TGTGCCAGCAGTTTTGGAGGGAACCCGTATCAGCCCCAGCATTTT
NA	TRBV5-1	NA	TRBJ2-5	CASSLIVEETQYF	TGCGCCAGCAGTTTGATCGTGGAAGAGACCCAGTACTTC
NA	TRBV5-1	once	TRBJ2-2	CASSLSRGSGELFF	TGCGCCAGCAGCTTAAGCCGCGGTTCCGGGGAGCTGTTTTTT
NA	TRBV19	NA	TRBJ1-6	CARDFRCRSPLHF	TGTGCCCGAGACTTCCGTTGCAGGTCACCCCTCCACTTT
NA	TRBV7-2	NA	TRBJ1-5	CASSSGHQPQHF	TGTGCCAGCAGCTCCGGACATCAGCCCCAGCATTTT
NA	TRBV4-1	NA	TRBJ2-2	CASSQLRNTGELFF	TGCGCCAGCAGCCAACTGAGGAACACCGGGGAGCTGTTTTTT
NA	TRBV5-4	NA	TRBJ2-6	CASSLVAGSGANVLTF	TGTGCCAGCAGCTTGGTTGCGGGTTCCGGGGCCAACGTCCTGACTTTC
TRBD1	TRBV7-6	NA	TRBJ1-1	CASSRDRAIMNTEAFF	TGTGCCAGCAGCCGGGACAGGGCCATTATGAACACTGAAGCTTTCTTT
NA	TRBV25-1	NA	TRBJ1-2	CASSGVDPRDGYTF	TGTGCCAGCAGTGGAGTCGACCCAAGGGATGGCTACACCTTC
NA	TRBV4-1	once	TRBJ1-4	CASSIPGATNEKLFF	TGCGCCAGCAGCATTCCAGGCGCAACTAATGAAAAACTGTTTTTT
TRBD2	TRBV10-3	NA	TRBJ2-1	CAISGTSGRAHNEQFF	TGTGCCATCAGTGGGACTAGCGGGAGGGCCCACAATGAGCAGTTCTTC
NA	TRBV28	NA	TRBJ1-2	CASSFGQVYGYTF	TGTGCCAGCAGTTTTGGGCAGGTATATGGCTACACCTTC
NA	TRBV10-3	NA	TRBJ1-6	CAISDGDSPLHF	TGTGCCATCAGTGACGGGGATTCACCCCTCCACTTT
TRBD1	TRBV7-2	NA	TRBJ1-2	CASSLEGTGYGYTF	TGTGCCAGCAGCTTAGAAGGGACAGGGTATGGCTACACCTTC
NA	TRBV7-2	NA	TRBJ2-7	CASSLAWGEQYF	TGTGCCAGCAGCTTAGCATGGGGGGAGCAGTACTTC
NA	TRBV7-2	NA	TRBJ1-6	CASSLNHLTSPLHF	TGTGCCAGCAGCTTGAACCACCTCACGTCACCCCTCCACTTT
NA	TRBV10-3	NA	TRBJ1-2	CAIRETDPRGYTF	TGTGCCATCAGGGAGACTGACCCGAGGGGCTACACCTTC
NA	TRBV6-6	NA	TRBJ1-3	CASSSGGKTSGNTIYF	TGTGCCAGCAGTAGTGGGGGGAAAACCTCTGGAAACACCATATATTTT
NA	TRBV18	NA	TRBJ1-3	CASSRPTVDGSGNTIYF	TGTGCCAGCTCCCGACCGACAGTGGACGGCTCCGGAAACACCATATATTTT
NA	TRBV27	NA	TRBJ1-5	CASGGPYRNQPQHF	TGTGCCAGCGGGGGGCCTTATCGCAATCAGCCCCAGCATTTT
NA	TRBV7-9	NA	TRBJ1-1	CASSPMGNTEAFF	TGTGCCAGCAGCCCCATGGGGAACACTGAAGCTTTCTTT
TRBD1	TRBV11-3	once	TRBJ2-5	CASSLRQGETQYF	TGTGCCAGCAGCTTAAGACAGGGAGAGACCCAGTACTTC
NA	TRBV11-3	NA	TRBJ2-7	CASSLAAGRSYEQYF	TGTGCCAGCAGCTTAGCTGCCGGGAGATCCTACGAGCAGTACTTC
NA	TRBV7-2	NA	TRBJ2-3	CASSFGLPTQYF	TGTGCCAGCAGCTTCGGCCTGCCAACGCAGTATTTT
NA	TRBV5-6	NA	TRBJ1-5	CASSLGRLGQPQHF	TGTGCCAGCAGCTTGGGACGGTTGGGGCAGCCCCAGCATTTT
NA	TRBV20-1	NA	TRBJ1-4	CSTGNNEKLFF	TGTTCTACGGGCAATAATGAAAAACTGTTTTTT
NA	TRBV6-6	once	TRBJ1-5	CASSYGGDSNQPQHF	TGTGCCAGCAGTTACGGTGGGGATAGCAATCAGCCCCAGCATTTT
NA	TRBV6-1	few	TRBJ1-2	CASSFSDGRYGYTF	TGTGCCAGCAGCTTTTCGGACGGGCGCTATGGCTACACCTTC